These 2 T cell receptor beta chains were all obtained from the same sample, sequenced in a study of tumor T cells in aggressive B-cell lymphoma. Method: immunoSEQ multiplex PCR; TCRdb's copy keeps in-frame clones and lacks some. The sample carries under 2,500 clones, less than 95% recorded once. Input material: tumor tissue. The receptors originated from an adult with diffuse large B cell lymphoma.

In this sample, this clone turned up once. The genes are TRBV20-1 and TRBJ1-1; D is unresolved. In germline, CDR1 is DFQATT, CDR2 SNEGSKA (reference sequence). This CDR3 spans 10 amino acids. V lost 7 bases and J lost 5, with 8 bases in between. The CDR3 nucleotides are TGCAGTGTCAGAGGGACTGAAGCTTTCTTT. Translating it yields CSVRGTEAFF.

The rearrangement uses TRBV5-1 and TRBJ2-5; 13 bases match TRBD2. V lost 2 bases and J lost 3; bases outside the gene matches: 1. The germline gives CDR1 SGHRS, CDR2 YFSETQ. This CDR3 is built from 15 residues. CDR3 coding DNA: TGCGCCAGCAGCTTCGGGACTAGCGGGAAAGAGACCCAGTACTTC. Its protein product is CASSFGTSGKETQYF.